Sequencing of this TCR beta chain was carried out in a study of blood T cell repertoires in COVID-19 (dated by TCRdb to between 2020 and 2021). Notes on the research overall: Collaborator samples came from the United States, Italy and Spain and covered acute and convalescent phases of COVID-19. The material from the prospective study consisted of cDNA or gDNA derived from T cells, B-cell-depleted T cells, or PBMCs. The dataset comprised deeply sampled blood TCRbeta repertoires from subjects exposed to, actively infected with, or recovered from COVID-19. The repertoires were made available in a free public database intended to serve as a resource for research on the immune response to SARS-CoV-2. Samples were obtained from the ongoing ImmuneRACE study (first 160 participants) and from 1,254 subjects provided by 6 global collaborators. A de-identified subject ID, COVID-19 status, age in years and sex were almost always included in the sample metadata. HLA class I and class II types, where available, came from metadata supplied by the sample provider rather than from assay-based typing. What the research found in general, with its limitations: The amount of clinical and demographic metadata varied by source and participant and was provided uncurated.

TCRbeta CDR3 regions were amplified from genomic DNA by means of the immunoSEQ Assay, a bias-controlled multiplex PCR. The published analysis was carried out like this. The number of nucleated cells in each sample was estimated by amplification of reference gene primers within the assay. To quantify the absolute abundance of each unique TCRbeta CDR3 rearrangement, sequence reads were collapsed and filtered. Productive Simpson clonality was computed per sample as the square root of Simpson's diversity index over productive rearrangements. This immuneACCESS table, as held by TCRdb, lists in-frame sequences with V and J called but not all clones. Of the missing ones, under half trace to an unresolved V gene in checked studies; the others have no known cause. D and trimming come from the DNA, and the V and J calls and clone size come from that table. This sample lists nearly 350,000 clones; around 82% were detected once. The ten largest make up around 3% of the sample.

Ends trimmed: V by 7 bases, J by 7 bases; bases unmatched to a gene: 7. The CDR1 and CDR2 encoded by the germline V gene are LGHNT and FRNRAP. The CDR3 sequence holds 15 residues, the cysteine and phenylalanine included. Only CDR3 DNA is held: 45 bases, read in frame from base 1. Each collaborating institution followed its own protocols to collect whole blood in K2EDTA tubes. Collaborator samples were shipped for TCRbeta analysis as frozen whole blood, isolated PBMCs, or DNA extracted from either sample type. This clone was seen once. Its antigen is not yet known. The input lacks base qualities; no much larger clone sits a single base away.

The receptor was isolated from a young man with active or convalescent COVID-19. The sample was peripheral blood. Recombination joined TRBV12-5 with TRBJ2-1, with 13 bases aligning to TRBD2. The DNA sequence is TGTGCTAGTGCCCTTAAGGGACTAGCGGGGAATGAGCAGTTCTTC. Its product reads: CASALKGLAGNEQFF.